The T cell receptor (beta chain) described here comes from a study of T cell repertoires in cytomegalovirus infection. Study overall: Public TCR beta signatures were indicative of both CMV infection and a matching HLA type.

Each CDR3 protein gets one entry after TCRdb re-called the reads with MiXCR. Here the sample spans hundreds of thousands of distinct CDR3 sequences, approximately 46% being singletons. Turning to this clonotype: The target antigen is unknown.

The CDR3 has 20 amino acids. Germline V gene sequence: CDR1 LNHNV, CDR2 YYDKDF (reference sequence). With V trimmed by 1 base and J by 2 bases, 13 bases remained unmatched. Study outcomes and limitations: Of the TCR beta families, the public ones yielded a cumulative frequency that identified carriers of CMV plus the relevant HLA.

The receptor comes from a human donor in good health (CMV status not recorded). Some clones in this sample may be carry-over from other donors' samples. This chain joins TRBV15 and TRBJ2-3; TRBD2 matches at 12 bases. This specimen consisted of cultured PBMCs, obtained from culture after CMV antigen stimulation. The CDR3, as DNA: TGTGCCACCAGCAGAGGGAGGACTAGCGGGGTCTCTACCATCACAGATACGCAGTATTTT. Translated, it gives CATSRGRTSGVSTITDTQYF.